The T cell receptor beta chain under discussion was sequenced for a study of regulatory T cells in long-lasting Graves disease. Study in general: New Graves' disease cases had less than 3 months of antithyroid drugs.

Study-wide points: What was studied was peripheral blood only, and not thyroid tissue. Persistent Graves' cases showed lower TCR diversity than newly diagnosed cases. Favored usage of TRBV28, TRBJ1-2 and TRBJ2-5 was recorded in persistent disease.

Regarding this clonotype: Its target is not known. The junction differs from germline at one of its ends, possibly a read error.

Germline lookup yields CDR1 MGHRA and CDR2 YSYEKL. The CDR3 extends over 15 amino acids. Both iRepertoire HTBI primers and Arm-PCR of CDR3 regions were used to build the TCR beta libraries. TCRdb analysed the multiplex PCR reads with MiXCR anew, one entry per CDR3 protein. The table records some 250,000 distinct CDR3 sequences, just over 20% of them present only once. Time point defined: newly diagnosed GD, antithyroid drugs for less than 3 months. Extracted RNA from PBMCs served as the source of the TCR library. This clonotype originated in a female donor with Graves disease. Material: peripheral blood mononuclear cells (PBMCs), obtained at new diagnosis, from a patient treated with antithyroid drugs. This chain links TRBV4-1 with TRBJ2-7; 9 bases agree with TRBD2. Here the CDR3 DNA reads TGCGCCAACAGCCAAGATTCGAGCGGGGGGCTGAGGCAGTACTTC. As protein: CANSQDSSGGLRQYF.